This TCR beta chain comes out of a study of CD8 T cells in ankylosing spondylitis. The CDR3 is 15 amino acids. V was clipped by 2 bases and J by 5 bases; unmatched bases: 6. Findings of the study overall: Disease-linked clones, CD8+, were relatively rare in peripheral blood.

Scientists made TCR beta libraries using quantitative 5'-RACE with molecular barcodes. A single record per CDR3 protein comes from TCRdb applying MiXCR to the 5' RACE reads. Among about 360,000 distinct CDR3 sequences listed, 20% to 25% were seen once. About this clonotype itself: The antigen is not known.

This sequence was found in a male donor with ankylosing spondylitis or in good health (not recorded which). The V and J genes are TRBV12-3 or TRBV12-4 and TRBJ2-7; 10 nucleotides match TRBD2. The sample consisted of blood, either unsorted or a sorted T cell fraction (not recorded which). In DNA, the CDR3 is TGTGCCAGCAGTTTAACCAGCGGGGGGGCAGACGAGCAGTACTTC. It translates to CASSLTSGGADEQYF.